Following are 23 T cell receptor beta chains from one sample sequenced in a study of cytomegalovirus exposure and HLA in healthy donors. Primers for the PCR totalled 60 Vbeta and 13 Jbeta. Profiled with immunoSEQ multiplex PCR; TCRdb holds only in-frame clones, not every one. The sample has about 55,000 clones; roughly four fifths are singletons. Sequences were obtained from PBMCs. The receptors stem from a man aged 25 to 40 in good health and CMV-seronegative.

The CDR3 sequence is CASSTVGTGENTEAFF. CDR3 bases: TGTGCCAGCAGTACAGTGGGGACAGGGGAAAACACTGAAGCTTTCTTT. The chain is built from TRBV6-6 and TRBJ1-1, with 10 bases aligning to TRBD1. This CDR3 contains 16 residues. From germline, CDR1 is MNHNY and CDR2 SVGAGI (reference sequence). The J segment lost 2 bases and the V segment lost 5 bases, leaving 8 bases of the junction unmatched.

J is TRBJ2-5 and V is TRBV5-1; 10 nucleotides agree with TRBD2. The V gene end was trimmed by 4 bases and the J gene end by 3 bases; junction bases not matched to a gene: 9. This CDR3 has 16 amino acids. Germline CDR1 reads SGHRS; CDR2 reads YFSETQ. The CDR3 DNA follows: TGCGCCAGCAGCCCAAGTGGGCTAGCGGGGGAAGAGACCCAGTACTTC. Its protein is CASSPSGLAGEETQYF.

This rearrangement joins TRBV6-4 to TRBJ2-3; 14 nucleotides agree with TRBD2. V shed 6 bases, J shed 1 base, and the junction held 6 bases outside the gene matches. Germline values: CDR1 MRHNA, CDR2 SNTAGT. The CDR3 is 17 residues long. The CDR3, as DNA: TGTGCCAGCAGCCCGACTAGCGGGGGGGCGGGCACAGATACGCAGTATTTT. The encoded protein is CASSPTSGGAGTDTQYF.

The gene calls are TRBV7-2 and TRBJ2-2; TRBD2 matches 9 bases. The CDR3 length is 17 residues. Germline values: CDR1 SGHTA, CDR2 FQGNSA. The trim removed 7 bases at V and 1 base at J, leaving 10 bases unmatched. The CDR3 protein is CASTSRRGGGNTGELFF. Here the CDR3 DNA reads TGTGCCAGCACTTCTAGGCGGGGGGGCGGGAACACCGGGGAGCTGTTTTTT.

The gene calls are TRBV2 and TRBJ1-4; no reliable D call. The ends were cut back, 10 bases at V and 4 bases at J, with 13 bases in the middle. This CDR3 spans 13 amino acids. The V gene's germline CDR1 is SNHLY and CDR2 FYNNEI. The CDR3 reads CATTRVNNEKLFF. CDR3 DNA: TGTGCCACGACTCGGGTGAATAATGAAAAACTGTTTTTT.

The chain is built from TRBV5-1 and TRBJ2-7; 9 positions agree with TRBD1. Germline loops: CDR1 SGHRS, CDR2 YFSETQ. The CDR3 is 14 residues long. Trimming took 0 bases from V and 2 from J; bases not matched to a gene: 0. In DNA form, the CDR3 reads TGCGCCAGCAGCTTGGGGACAGGGGCCTACGAGCAGTACTTC. As protein: CASSLGTGAYEQYF.

The chain carries TRBV18 and TRBJ2-7; 8 nucleotides agree with TRBD1. Germline CDR1 reads KGHSH; CDR2 reads LQKENI. The CDR3 loop spans 15 amino acids. After removal of 5 bases from V and 5 bases from J, the junction contained 11 bases not matched to a gene. The CDR3 DNA sequence: TGTGCCAGCTCATATGGACAGGGTTCTCCCAACGAGCAGTACTTC. Its protein product is CASSYGQGSPNEQYF.

This clone was detected only once. V is TRBV29-1 and J is TRBJ1-1, with D maybe TRBD1 (6 bases). Germline CDR1 reads SQVTM; CDR2 reads ANQGSEA. V lost 2 bases and J 1 base, leaving 11 bases between the germline ends. The CDR3 runs 14 residues. CDR3 nucleotide sequence: TGCAGCGTTGAACGCCCGGGACAGAACACTGAAGCTTTCTTT. It codes for CSVERPGQNTEAFF.

In this sample, this clone turned up a few times. This CDR3 reads CASSHPRYGYTF. CDR3 nucleotides: TGCGCCAGCAGCCATCCCCGGTATGGCTACACCTTC. V gene TRBV4-3 combines with J gene TRBJ1-2; D is unclear. Germline CDR1 and CDR2: LGHNA and YSLEER. This CDR3 has 12 amino acids. Trimming shortened V by 3 bases and J by 5 bases, and 7 bases separated the two germline ends.

This chain links TRBV4-3 with TRBJ2-5; 11 bases are a match to TRBD1. From germline, CDR1 is LGHNA and CDR2 YSLEER. There are 15 residues in the CDR3. J lost 4 bases, V lost 5 bases, and 6 bases had no gene match. In DNA form, the CDR3 reads TGCGCCAGCAGCAGGGGACAGGGGGTACGAGAGACCCAGTACTTC. This codes for CASSRGQGVRETQYF.

V usage is TRBV30 and J usage is TRBJ2-5; D perhaps matches TRBD1 (5 bases). The CDR3 consists of 14 residues. V lost 0 bases, J lost 4 bases, and 12 bases lay in between. Germline-derived CDR1 and CDR2 are GTSNPN and SVGIG (reference sequence). The CDR3 protein is CAWSVRTTRETQYF. DNA for the CDR3: TGTGCCTGGAGTGTACGGACAACTCGAGAGACCCAGTACTTC.

The V and J genes are TRBV29-1 and TRBJ1-2; 9 nucleotides match TRBD1. This CDR3 comprises 12 residues. Trimming removed 7 bases from V and 6 bases from J; junction bases left unmatched: 6. Germline V gives CDR1 SQVTM, CDR2 ANQGSEA. In nucleotides, the CDR3 is TGCAGCGCCCGACAGGGGGTAAATGGCTACACCTTC. This encodes CSARQGVNGYTF.

The CDR3 DNA follows: TGCAGCGTCGCTACACAGACCGGGGAGCTGTTTTTT. Its protein product is CSVATQTGELFF. This chain connects TRBV29-1 to TRBJ2-2; no reliable D call. The CDR3 contains 12 residues. Trimming left V 6 bases short and J 5 bases short, with 10 bases between. CDR1 is SQVTM and CDR2 is ANQGSEA in the germline V gene.

The chain carries TRBV5-1 and TRBJ1-1; weak D call: TRBD1 (5 bases). The CDR3 loop spans 16 amino acids. Trimming pared 6 bases from V and 6 bases from J, leaving 24 bases between. CDR1 is SGHRS and CDR2 is YFSETQ in the germline V gene. CDR3: CASILAPGLGGAEAFF. CDR3 coding DNA: TGCGCCAGCATACTGGCCCCGGGCCTTGGGGGGGCTGAAGCTTTCTTT.

The rearrangement uses TRBV4-3 and TRBJ2-3; 10 nucleotides match TRBD2. The length of the CDR3 is 17 residues. The germline gives CDR1 LGHNA, CDR2 YSLEER. V gave up 0 bases and J gave up 0 bases; unmatched junction bases: 3. The CDR3: CASSQEGLAVSTDTQYF. The CDR3 DNA is TGCGCCAGCAGCCAAGAAGGACTAGCGGTTAGCACAGATACGCAGTATTTT.

The sample holds one count of this clone. The chain is built from TRBV6-1 and TRBJ1-1; 11 positions agree with TRBD1. V lost 4 bases and J lost 1; bases outside the gene matches: 2. The CDR3 totals 15 residues. From germline, CDR1 is MNHNS and CDR2 SASEGT. The CDR3 reads CASSGGQGANTEAFF. The CDR3 bases are TGTGCCAGCAGTGGCGGACAGGGGGCGAACACTGAAGCTTTCTTT.

The chain joins TRBV5-5 to TRBJ2-5; D is undetermined. Germline loops: CDR1 SGHKS, CDR2 YYEKEE (reference sequence). This CDR3 comprises 16 residues. Trimming cost V 0 bases and J 2 bases, with 14 bases left between them. The CDR3 DNA is TGTGCCAGCAGCTTGGTTGGATACTACTTTCAAGAGACCCAGTACTTC. It encodes CASSLVGYYFQETQYF.

The rearrangement uses TRBV27 and TRBJ1-5; 8 nucleotides align to TRBD1. V shed 4 bases, J shed 6 bases, and the junction held 8 bases outside the gene matches. The CDR3 runs to 15 residues. CDR1 is MNHEY and CDR2 is SMNVEV in the germline V gene (reference sequence). The CDR3 region has the DNA TGTGCCAGCAGTTCCCGGACAGGGTCGGGTCAGCCCCAGCATTTT. Its translation: CASSSRTGSGQPQHF.

The V gene is TRBV6-1, the J gene TRBJ1-3; 8 nucleotides line up with TRBD1. The CDR3 is 15 amino acids. V lost 1 base to trimming and J lost 4 bases; unmatched junction nucleotides: 3. Germline CDR1 reads MNHNS; CDR2 reads SASEGT. The DNA for the CDR3 is TGTGCCAGCAGTGAAGACAGGGGGATAGGAAACACCATATATTTT. This translates into CASSEDRGIGNTIYF.

This clone was seen only a few times. V and J are TRBV7-2 and TRBJ1-2; D gene ambiguous. The germline CDR1 and CDR2 sequences are SGHTA and FQGNSA. The CDR3 length is 12 residues. Trimming stripped 4 bases from V and 5 bases from J, with 8 bases between. CDR3 region: CASSSGKYGYTF. DNA for the CDR3: TGTGCCAGCAGCTCCGGTAAATATGGCTACACCTTC. Full variable domain (outside the CDR3, taken from reference TRBV7-2 and TRBJ1-2): GAGVSQSPSNKVTEKGKDVELRCDPISGHTALYWYRQSLGQGLEFLIYFQGNSAPDKSGLPSDRFSAERTGGSVSTLTIQRTQQEDSAVYLCASSSGKYGYTFGSGTRLTVV.

The chain uses TRBV7-2 and TRBJ2-2; no clear D. V lost 5 bases, J lost 1 base, and 8 bases lay in between. This CDR3 spans 14 amino acids. Germline V lookup: CDR1 SGHTA, CDR2 FQGNSA. CDR3 bases: TGTGCCAGCAGCCTACAGTGGAACACCGGGGAGCTGTTTTTT. Protein: CASSLQWNTGELFF.

The chain has TRBV30 and TRBJ2-1, with 7 bases aligning to TRBD2. Germline V gives CDR1 GTSNPN, CDR2 SVGIG (reference sequence). V shed 1 base and J 5 bases; nucleotides not matched to a gene: 5. The CDR3 length is 14 residues. CDR3: CAWSDAGVHNEQFF. Written as DNA, the CDR3 is TGTGCCTGGAGTGACGCGGGAGTACACAATGAGCAGTTCTTC.

V usage is TRBV6-5 and J usage is TRBJ2-7; D is uncertain. The CDR3 sequence is 13 residues long. The germline V gene encodes CDR1 MNHEY and CDR2 SVGAGI. Trimming pared 3 bases from V and 6 bases from J, leaving 12 bases between. The CDR3: CASSYDGLSEQYF. The CDR3 DNA reads as TGTGCCAGCAGTTATGATGGCCTCAGCGAGCAGTACTTC.